This is a list of T cell receptor beta chains from one sample in a study of early T cells in non-severe SARS-CoV-2 infection. Via MiXCR, TCRdb re-called the 5' RACE reads, giving one row per CDR3 protein. The data contain around 67,000 distinct CDR3 sequences, 11% of them singletons. The sample consisted of whole blood. These receptors originate from an adult who was a healthcare worker with PCR-confirmed SARS-CoV-2 infection or an uninfected control (not recorded which). The conserved cysteine and the conserved F or W are not part of the CDR3 here. Clone size appears in some rows only: once, few, many, or a class for an expanded clone.

clone_size v_call cdr3_aa
few TRBV5-1 ASRNLGGYTDTQY
NA TRBV13 ASSSNRREEQY
NA TRBV28 ASSLLGQTYEQY
few TRBV19 ASRVTTSGELF
NA TRBV29-1 SVTGTGLSEQY
few TRBV27 ASSLFGTGLYEQY
many TRBV19 ASSIEGGDYNYNEQF
many TRBV2 ASSEAGEATDTQY
many TRBV11-2 ASSLGGGGETQY
NA TRBV7-8 ASSWLARQDEQY
NA TRBV25-1 ASSQQGISYEQY
many TRBV28 ASSLPGAYGYT
many TRBV11-2 ASSSAPTSGDHNEQF
few TRBV19 ASSIEGHPANYGYT
many TRBV19 ASSTRQGLDYGYT
NA TRBV7-9 ASIPLGGPGNYGYT
NA TRBV7-8 ASSLVPPASTDTQY
many TRBV6-1 ASSGPVGGEQY
many TRBV29-1 SVVGSSYEQY
many TRBV27 ASSHFTEQF
few TRBV7-2 ASSLGGPQNIQY
NA TRBV5-6 ASRSGFISTDTQY
many TRBV12-3/TRBV12-4 ASRTRTGGESNQPQH
NA TRBV7-2 ASSLAAGGPREQY
many TRBV7-3 ASSLTGTSTDTQY